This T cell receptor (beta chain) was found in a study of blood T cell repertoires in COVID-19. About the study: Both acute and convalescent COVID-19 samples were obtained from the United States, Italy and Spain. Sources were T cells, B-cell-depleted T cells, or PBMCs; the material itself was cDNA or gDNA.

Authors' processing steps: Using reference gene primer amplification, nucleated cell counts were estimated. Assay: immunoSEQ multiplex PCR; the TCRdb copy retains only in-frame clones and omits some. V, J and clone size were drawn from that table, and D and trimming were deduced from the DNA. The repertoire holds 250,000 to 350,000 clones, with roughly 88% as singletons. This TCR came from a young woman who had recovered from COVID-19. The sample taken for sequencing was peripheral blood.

Written as DNA, the CDR3 is TGTGCCAGCAGTTTAAGACCCGGAGGTGAATTAGGCACCTTC. This sequence encodes CASSLRPGGELGTF. The chain couples TRBV27 to TRBJ1-2; no firm D call. Germline values: CDR1 MNHEY, CDR2 SMNVEV (reference sequence). V shed 2 bases and J shed 13 bases, with 20 bases lying between them. The CDR3 is 14 residues long.